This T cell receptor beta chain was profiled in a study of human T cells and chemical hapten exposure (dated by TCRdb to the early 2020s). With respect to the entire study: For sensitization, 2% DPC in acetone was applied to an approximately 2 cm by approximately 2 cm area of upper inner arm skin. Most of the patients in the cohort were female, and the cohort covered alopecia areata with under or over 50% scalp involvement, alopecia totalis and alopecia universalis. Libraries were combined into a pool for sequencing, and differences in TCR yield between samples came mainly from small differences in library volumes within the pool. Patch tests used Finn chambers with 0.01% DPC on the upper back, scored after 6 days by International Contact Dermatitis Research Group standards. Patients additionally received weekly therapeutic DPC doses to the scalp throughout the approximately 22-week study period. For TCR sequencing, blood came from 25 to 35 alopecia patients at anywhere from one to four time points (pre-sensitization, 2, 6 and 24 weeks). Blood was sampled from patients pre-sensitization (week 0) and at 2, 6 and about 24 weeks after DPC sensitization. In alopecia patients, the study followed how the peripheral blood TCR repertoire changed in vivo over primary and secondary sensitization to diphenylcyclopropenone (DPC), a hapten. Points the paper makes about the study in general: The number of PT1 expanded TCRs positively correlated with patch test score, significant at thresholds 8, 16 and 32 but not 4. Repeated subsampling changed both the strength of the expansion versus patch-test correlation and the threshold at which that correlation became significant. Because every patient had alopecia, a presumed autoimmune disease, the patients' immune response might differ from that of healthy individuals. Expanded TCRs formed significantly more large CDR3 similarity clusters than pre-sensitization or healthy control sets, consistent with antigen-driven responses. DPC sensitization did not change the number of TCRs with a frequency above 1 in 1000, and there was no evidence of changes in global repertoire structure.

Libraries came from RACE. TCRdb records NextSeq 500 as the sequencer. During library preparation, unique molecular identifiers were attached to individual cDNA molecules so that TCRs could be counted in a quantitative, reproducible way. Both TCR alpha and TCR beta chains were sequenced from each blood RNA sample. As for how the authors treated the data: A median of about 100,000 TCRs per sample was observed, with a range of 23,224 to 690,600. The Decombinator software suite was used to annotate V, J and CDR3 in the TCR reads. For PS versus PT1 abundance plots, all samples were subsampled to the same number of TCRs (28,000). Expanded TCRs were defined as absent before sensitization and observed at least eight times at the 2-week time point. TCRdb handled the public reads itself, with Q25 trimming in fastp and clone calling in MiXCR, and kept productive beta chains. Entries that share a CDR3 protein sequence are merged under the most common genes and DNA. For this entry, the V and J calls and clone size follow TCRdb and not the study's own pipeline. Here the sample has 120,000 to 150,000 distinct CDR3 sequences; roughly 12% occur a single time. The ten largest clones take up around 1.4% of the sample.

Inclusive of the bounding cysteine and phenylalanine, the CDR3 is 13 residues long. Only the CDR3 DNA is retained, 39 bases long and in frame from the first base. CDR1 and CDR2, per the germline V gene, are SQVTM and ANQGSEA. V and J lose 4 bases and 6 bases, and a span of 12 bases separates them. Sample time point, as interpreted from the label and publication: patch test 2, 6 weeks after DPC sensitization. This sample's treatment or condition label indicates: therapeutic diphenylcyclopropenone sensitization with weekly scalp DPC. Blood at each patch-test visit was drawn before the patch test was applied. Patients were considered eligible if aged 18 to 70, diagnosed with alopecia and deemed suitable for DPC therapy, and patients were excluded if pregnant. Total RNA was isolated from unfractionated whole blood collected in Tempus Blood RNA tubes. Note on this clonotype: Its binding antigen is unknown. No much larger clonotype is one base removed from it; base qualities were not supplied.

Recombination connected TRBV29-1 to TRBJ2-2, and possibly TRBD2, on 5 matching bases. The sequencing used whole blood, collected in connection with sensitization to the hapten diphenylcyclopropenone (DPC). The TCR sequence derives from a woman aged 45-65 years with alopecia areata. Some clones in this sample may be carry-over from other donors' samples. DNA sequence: TGCAGCGTTGGGACTTGGCTAGCCGGGGAGCTGTTTTTT. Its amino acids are CSVGTWLAGELFF.